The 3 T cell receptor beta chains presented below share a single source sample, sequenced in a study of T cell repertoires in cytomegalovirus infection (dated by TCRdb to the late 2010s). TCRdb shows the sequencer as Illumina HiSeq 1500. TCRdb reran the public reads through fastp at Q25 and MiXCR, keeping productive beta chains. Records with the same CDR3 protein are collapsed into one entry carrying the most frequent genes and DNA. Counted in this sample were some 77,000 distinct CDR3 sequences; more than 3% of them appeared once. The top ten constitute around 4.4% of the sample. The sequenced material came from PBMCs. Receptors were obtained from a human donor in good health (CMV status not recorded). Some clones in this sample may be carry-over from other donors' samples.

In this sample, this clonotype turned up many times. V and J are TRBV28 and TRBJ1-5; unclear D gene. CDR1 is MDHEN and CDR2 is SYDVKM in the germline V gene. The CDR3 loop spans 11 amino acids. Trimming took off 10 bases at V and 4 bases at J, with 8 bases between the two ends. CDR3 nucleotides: TGTGCCACCGGCGGGAATCAGCCCCAGCATTTT. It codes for CATGGNQPQHF.

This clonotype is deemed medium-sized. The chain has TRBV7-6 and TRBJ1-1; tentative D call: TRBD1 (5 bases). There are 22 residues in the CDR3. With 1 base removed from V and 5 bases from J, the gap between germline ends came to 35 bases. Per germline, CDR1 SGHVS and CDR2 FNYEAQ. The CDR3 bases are TGTGCCAGCAGCTTAGACCCCCCTGGGCCTTGGACAACCACGAGGTGGGTTACTGAAGCTTTCTTT. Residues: CASSLDPPGPWTTTRWVTEAFF.

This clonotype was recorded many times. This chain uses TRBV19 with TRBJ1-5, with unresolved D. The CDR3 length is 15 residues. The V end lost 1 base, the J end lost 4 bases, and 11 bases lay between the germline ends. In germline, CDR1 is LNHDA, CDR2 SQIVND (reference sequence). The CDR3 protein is CASSIVGRPNQPQHF. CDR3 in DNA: TGTGCCAGTAGTATAGTTGGCAGACCAAATCAGCCCCAGCATTTT.